The 24 T cell receptor beta chains below all came from one sample that was sequenced in a study of blood T cell repertoires in COVID-19. The method was immunoSEQ multiplex PCR; TCRdb's version includes in-frame clones alone and lacks a portion of them. The sample contains some 280,000 clones, roughly 89% of which appear only once. The sequenced material came from peripheral blood. The origin of the receptors is a woman between 25 and 40 years old with active or convalescent COVID-19.

The V gene is TRBV30, the J gene TRBJ1-2, with D uncertain. This CDR3 region has 17 residues. Trimming took off 4 bases at V and 5 bases at J, with 26 bases between the two ends. Germline V CDR1 and CDR2: GTSNPN, SVGIG (reference sequence). The CDR3 protein is CAWTPVRGAQSIYGYTF. As DNA, the CDR3 is TGTGCCTGGACCCCGGTTCGGGGAGCCCAGAGCATATATGGCTACACCTTC.

The chain employs TRBV28 and TRBJ2-5; 9 bases match TRBD2. Germline V lookup: CDR1 MDHEN, CDR2 SYDVKM. There are 15 residues in the CDR3. V was pared by 5 bases and J by 4 bases, with 8 bases of the junction left unmatched. Here the CDR3 DNA reads TGTGCCAGCAGTCCTGCCGGCGGGAGGGGAGAGACCCAGTACTTC. It specifies CASSPAGGRGETQYF.

The chain uses TRBV5-6 and TRBJ2-5; the match to TRBD2 covers 10 bases. V shed 2 bases and J 3 bases; nucleotides not matched to a gene: 7. CDR3 length equals 16 residues. Germline CDR1 is SGHDT and CDR2 is YYEEEE. The CDR3: CASSFRLGTSEETQYF. The CDR3 region has the DNA TGTGCCAGCAGCTTCCGCCTTGGGACTAGCGAAGAGACCCAGTACTTC.

In its sample, this clone was seen once. The rearrangement uses TRBV2 and TRBJ1-1; 8 bases fit TRBD1. V shed 4 bases and J 1 base; nucleotides not matched to a gene: 2. The CDR3 is 14 amino acids. The germline gives CDR1 SNHLY, CDR2 FYNNEI. For the CDR3, the DNA is TGTGCCAGCAGTGGGACAGGGAAGAACACTGAAGCTTTCTTT. It yields the protein CASSGTGKNTEAFF.

The chain couples TRBV30 to TRBJ1-1; maybe TRBD1 (6 bases). V lost 4 bases, J lost 1 base, and 22 bases lay in between. Germline V gives CDR1 GTSNPN, CDR2 SVGIG (reference sequence). The CDR3 length is 17 residues. The DNA for the CDR3 is TGTGCCTGGATATCGCACACCTCAGGGGTGTCGAACACTGAAGCTTTCTTT. It translates to CAWISHTSGVSNTEAFF.

The rearrangement links TRBV6-5 to TRBJ1-2; 7 bases are shared with TRBD1. Per germline, CDR1 MNHEY and CDR2 SVGAGI. With 0 bases clipped from V and 3 bases from J, the junction kept 1 base outside the gene matches. The CDR3 runs 14 residues. In DNA, the CDR3 is TGTGCCAGCAGTTACTCCACAGGGGACTATGGCTACACCTTC. It translates to CASSYSTGDYGYTF.

The rearrangement uses TRBV5-1 and TRBJ1-1; D is possibly TRBD1 (6 bases). Germline-derived CDR1 and CDR2 are SGHRS and YFSETQ. V was pared by 4 bases and J by 4 bases, with 17 bases between. The CDR3 length is 15 residues. As DNA, the CDR3 is TGCGCCAGCAGCCCGCCCACTTCAGGGGTCACTGAAGCTTTCTTT. It is translated as CASSPPTSGVTEAFF.

V is TRBV7-9 and J is TRBJ2-1, with 7 bases lining up with TRBD1. Trimming cost V 9 bases and J 6 bases; bases outside gene matches: 17. CDR1 is SEHNR and CDR2 is FQNEAQ in the germline V gene (reference sequence). The CDR3 loop spans 16 amino acids. CDR3 in DNA: TGTGCCAGTCAACAGGGGACGGGTATTGCAACCAATGAGCAGTTCTTC. Amino acids: CASQQGTGIATNEQFF. Full variable domain (rest looked up from reference TRBV7-9 and TRBJ2-1): DTGVSQNPRHKITKRGQNVTFRCDPISEHNRLYWYRQTLGQGPEFLTYFQNEAQLEKSRLLSDRFSAERPKGSFSTLEIQRTEQGDSAMYLCASQQGTGIATNEQFFGPGTRLTVL.

This clone showed up just once. The V gene is TRBV2, the J gene TRBJ1-3; D gene ambiguous. The CDR3 is 12 amino acids. Looked up from germline, CDR1 is SNHLY and CDR2 is FYNNEI. Deletions cut 7 bases from V and 0 bases from J, with 4 bases between. The CDR3 DNA sequence: TGTGCCAGCACGGTCTCTGGAAACACCATATATTTT. Protein sequence: CASTVSGNTIYF. The variable domain in full, completed from reference TRBV2 and TRBJ1-3, reads EPEVTQTPSHQVTQMGQEVILRCVPISNHLYFYWYRQILGQKVEFLVSFYNNEISEKSEIFDDQFSVERPDGSNFTLKIRSTKLEDSAMYFCASTVSGNTIYFGEGSWLTVV.

The chain carries TRBV30 and TRBJ2-1; D uncertain. V lost 1 base and J 4 bases, leaving 8 bases between the germline ends. The CDR3 loop spans 13 amino acids. In germline, CDR1 is GTSNPN, CDR2 SVGIG (reference sequence). The CDR3 reads CAWSGVDYNEQFF. The CDR3 DNA reads TGTGCCTGGAGTGGAGTCGATTACAATGAGCAGTTCTTC.

The V and J genes are TRBV12-3 or TRBV12-4 and TRBJ2-7, with D perhaps matching TRBD1 (5 bases). The CDR3 consists of 12 residues. Trimming cost V 3 bases and J 6 bases, with 9 bases left between them. CDR3 in DNA: TGTGCCAGCAGTTTGGGGCGACGCGAGCAGTACTTC. It codes for CASSLGRREQYF.

The chain combines TRBV30 with TRBJ1-2; the D is unclear. Trimming removed 2 bases at V and 7 bases at J, with 17 bases between. This CDR3 spans 14 amino acids. CDR1 GTSNPN and CDR2 SVGIG come from the germline V gene (reference sequence). CDR3: CAWSLRAQEGGYTF. CDR3 sequence (DNA): TGTGCCTGGAGTCTCCGGGCCCAAGAGGGTGGCTACACCTTC.

This sequence joins TRBV3-1 (or the pseudogene TRBV3-2) and TRBJ2-7; 10 bases map to TRBD1. Germline CDR1 and CDR2: LGHDT and YNNKEL (reference sequence). With V trimmed by 5 bases and J by 3 bases, 4 bases remained unmatched. The CDR3 is made up of 14 amino acids. CDR3 sequence reads: CASSNRDRGYEQYF. The CDR3, as DNA: TGTGCCAGCAGCAACCGGGACAGGGGCTACGAGCAGTACTTC.

J is TRBJ1-5 and V is TRBV19, with a weak D call TRBD1 (6 bases). The germline CDR1 and CDR2 sequences are LNHDA and SQIVND (reference sequence). This CDR3 is built from 14 residues. The V end lost 8 bases, the J end lost 6 bases, and 17 bases lay between the germline ends. CDR3 amino acids: CASDPDRKVQPQHF. Here the CDR3 DNA reads TGTGCCAGTGACCCGGACAGAAAAGTTCAGCCCCAGCATTTT. Looking up the rest from reference TRBV19 and TRBJ1-5 gives the full variable domain: DGGITQSPKYLFRKEGQNVTLSCEQNLNHDAMYWYRQDPGQGLRLIYYSQIVNDFQKGDIAEGYSVSREKKESFPLTVTSAQKNPTAFYLCASDPDRKVQPQHFGDGTRLSIL.

This chain joins TRBV24-1 and TRBJ2-1; D ambiguous. The V gene lost 4 bases and the J gene lost 2 bases, with 14 bases spanning the gap. Germline values: CDR1 KGHDR, CDR2 SFDVKD. CDR3 length: 16 amino acids. The CDR3 here is CATSDPTESPYNEQFF. CDR3 in DNA: TGTGCCACCAGTGACCCAACAGAGTCCCCCTACAATGAGCAGTTCTTC.

The V and J genes are TRBV7-9 and TRBJ2-7, with TRBD1 matching 7 bases. CDR3 length equals 16 residues. Looked up from germline, CDR1 is SEHNR and CDR2 is FQNEAQ (reference sequence). V shed 5 bases, J shed 5 bases, and the junction held 15 bases outside the gene matches. The CDR3: CASSRWYGTVRDEQYF. CDR3 nucleotides: TGTGCCAGCAGCCGATGGTACGGGACAGTTCGGGACGAGCAGTACTTC.

The J gene is TRBJ2-2, the V gene TRBV6-1; perhaps TRBD1 as D (6 bases). V dropped 2 bases and J dropped 4 bases, with 11 bases sitting between them. Per the germline V gene, CDR1 is MNHNS and CDR2 is SASEGT. The CDR3 sequence is 15 residues long. CDR3 bases: TGTGCCAGCAGTGAATCCCACAGGGCCACCGGGGAGCTGTTTTTT. Translating gives CASSESHRATGELFF.

V gene TRBV5-1 combines with J gene TRBJ2-7; TRBD2 agrees at 10 bases. From germline, CDR1 is SGHRS and CDR2 YFSETQ. The CDR3 loop spans 16 amino acids. After removal of 2 bases from V and 5 bases from J, the junction contained 10 bases not matched to a gene. The CDR3, as DNA: TGCGCCAGCAGCTTAAGAGGTGGAGGACTAGCGGACGAGCAGTACTTC. Translation gives CASSLRGGGLADEQYF.

V is TRBV7-8 and J is TRBJ1-1; TRBD1 agrees at 9 bases. Trimming removed 1 base from V and 6 bases from J; junction bases left unmatched: 12. CDR1 is SGHVS, CDR2 FQNEAQ, per germline. The CDR3 spans 17 residues. The CDR3 spells CASSLVLLGQGKAEAFF. The CDR3 DNA reads TGTGCCAGCAGCTTAGTGCTTTTGGGACAGGGTAAAGCTGAAGCTTTCTTT.

The table lists this clone with a count of one. DNA for the CDR3: TGTGCCAGCAGCCCCCGGACAGTTACTAGCACAGATACGCAGTATTTT. This codes for CASSPRTVTSTDTQYF. The chain links TRBV7-9 to TRBJ2-3, with D perhaps matching TRBD1 (6 bases). The CDR3 consists of 16 residues. Germline V gene lookup returns CDR1 SEHNR and CDR2 FQNEAQ (reference sequence). Trimming removed 5 bases at V and 0 bases at J, with 15 bases between. Supplemented by reference TRBV7-9 and TRBJ2-3, the full variable domain reads DTGVSQNPRHKITKRGQNVTFRCDPISEHNRLYWYRQTLGQGPEFLTYFQNEAQLEKSRLLSDRFSAERPKGSFSTLEIQRTEQGDSAMYLCASSPRTVTSTDTQYFGPGTRLTVL.

The genes are TRBV19 and TRBJ1-6, with 9 bases aligning to TRBD1. This CDR3 region has 17 residues. V lost 5 bases to trimming and J lost 0 bases; unmatched junction nucleotides: 5. Germline V CDR1 and CDR2: LNHDA, SQIVND (reference sequence). DNA of the CDR3: TGTGCCAGTAGTTTGGGACAGGGAAGCTCCTATAATTCACCCCTCCACTTT. As protein: CASSLGQGSSYNSPLHF.

The V call is TRBV2, the J call TRBJ1-5, with D possibly TRBD1 on 5 matching bases. This CDR3 region has 13 residues. V lost 5 bases to trimming and J lost 1 base, with 6 bases between them. Germline CDR1 reads SNHLY; CDR2 reads FYNNEI. This CDR3 reads CASSRQSNQPQHF. Written as DNA, the CDR3 is TGTGCCAGCAGTCGACAGAGCAATCAGCCCCAGCATTTT. The full variable domain, its missing parts supplied by reference TRBV2 and TRBJ1-5, is EPEVTQTPSHQVTQMGQEVILRCVPISNHLYFYWYRQILGQKVEFLVSFYNNEISEKSEIFDDQFSVERPDGSNFTLKIRSTKLEDSAMYFCASSRQSNQPQHFGDGTRLSIL.

The chain uses TRBV7-9 and TRBJ2-7, with TRBD2 as a possible D gene (5 bases). Germline CDR1 reads SEHNR; CDR2 reads FQNEAQ (reference sequence). CDR3 length equals 14 residues. Trimming took off 6 bases at V and 3 bases at J, with 15 bases between the two ends. The CDR3 region is CASSTWRTDYEQYF. The CDR3 coding sequence is TGTGCCAGCAGTACATGGAGGACTGACTACGAGCAGTACTTC.

This clone was seen a few times. The chain joins TRBV6-5 to TRBJ1-2; a weak D match, TRBD1 (6 bases). V lost 0 bases, J lost 9 bases, and 8 bases lay in between. Germline CDR1 is MNHEY and CDR2 is SVGAGI. This CDR3 contains 12 residues. This CDR3 reads CASSYSQGSYTF. CDR3 DNA sequence: TGTGCCAGCAGTTACTCCCAGGGGAGCTACACCTTC.